These T cell receptor beta chains were read from a single sample in a study of cytomegalovirus exposure and HLA in healthy donors. Measured with immunoSEQ multiplex PCR; TCRdb has only the in-frame clones, and not every one. Of approximately 170,000 clones in the sample, roughly 79% were seen once. Sequenced input: PBMCs. These receptors all come from a young woman in good health and CMV-seronegative. CDR3s include the opening cysteine and the closing phenylalanine or tryptophan. Fields, in order: clone size, V gene, D gene, J gene, CDR3 protein, CDR3 DNA. The D gene is left open where the match is weak. Clone size appears in some rows only: once, few, many, or a class for an expanded clone.

NA	TRBV7-9	TRBD1	TRBJ1-1	CASSFQGVNTEAFF	TGTGCCAGCAGCTTCCAGGGGGTAAACACTGAAGCTTTCTTT
NA	TRBV19	NA	TRBJ2-7	CASSIGPGDHEQYF	TGTGCCAGTAGTATTGGGCCGGGAGACCACGAGCAGTACTTC
NA	TRBV28	NA	TRBJ1-2	CASSTGPNYGYTF	TGTGCCAGCAGTACAGGCCCTAACTATGGCTACACCTTC
NA	TRBV28	NA	TRBJ1-1	CASSSLTGNTEAFF	TGTGCCAGCAGTTCCCTTACGGGGAACACTGAAGCTTTCTTT
few	TRBV18	TRBD1	TRBJ1-5	CASSQGAPSTDQPQHF	TGTGCCAGCTCACAGGGGGCACCCTCAACCGATCAGCCCCAGCATTTT
NA	TRBV28	NA	TRBJ2-7	CASRREAVPNEQYF	TGTGCCAGTCGGCGAGAGGCAGTGCCTAACGAGCAGTACTTC
few	TRBV27	NA	TRBJ2-3	CASSPFLGSPHQTQYF	TGTGCCAGCAGTCCCTTTCTCGGGTCCCCTCATCAGACGCAGTATTTT
NA	TRBV7-2	NA	TRBJ2-2	CASSLVPRTGELFF	TGTGCCAGCAGCTTAGTTCCCCGGACCGGGGAGCTGTTTTTT
NA	TRBV18	NA	TRBJ2-7	CASSRGRDYEQYF	TGTGCCAGCTCACGGGGCAGAGACTACGAGCAGTACTTC
NA	TRBV7-2	TRBD2	TRBJ2-7	CASSLQGTSDYEQYF	TGTGCCAGCAGCTTACAGGGGACTAGCGATTACGAGCAGTACTTC
NA	TRBV5-1	TRBD2	TRBJ2-5	CASSLSASGLIQETQYF	TGCGCCAGCAGCTTGTCGGCTAGCGGGCTCATACAAGAGACCCAGTACTTC
NA	TRBV27	NA	TRBJ2-7	CASSSPDIYEQYF	TGTGCCAGCAGTTCCCCGGACATCTACGAGCAGTACTTC
NA	TRBV5-1	NA	TRBJ1-6	CASSLARGFNSPLHF	TGCGCCAGCAGCTTGGCCCGGGGTTTTAATTCACCCCTCCACTTT
NA	TRBV28	TRBD1	TRBJ1-5	CASSLGTAYSNQPQHF	TGTGCCAGCAGTTTAGGGACAGCCTATAGCAATCAGCCCCAGCATTTT
NA	TRBV7-2	TRBD2	TRBJ2-1	CAIKAGIDSYNEQFF	TGTGCCATAAAAGCGGGAATAGACTCCTACAATGAGCAGTTCTTC
NA	TRBV25-1	NA	TRBJ2-3	CASSELRGSPTDTQYF	TGTGCCAGCAGTGAATTGCGGGGAAGCCCCACAGATACGCAGTATTTT
NA	TRBV10-3	TRBD1	TRBJ2-7	CAISESIQGIGEQYF	TGTGCCATCAGTGAGTCGATACAGGGGATTGGCGAGCAGTACTTC
once	TRBV9	TRBD2	TRBJ2-3	CASSFSGGPTDTQYF	TGTGCCAGCAGCTTTAGCGGGGGGCCCACAGATACGCAGTATTTT
NA	TRBV5-1	TRBD1	TRBJ1-2	CASSQGQEVPLGGYTF	TGCGCCAGCAGCCAGGGACAGGAGGTCCCGTTGGGCGGCTACACCTTC
NA	TRBV7-2	TRBD1	TRBJ1-2	CASSLSTGANYGYTF	TGTGCCAGCAGCTTATCTACAGGGGCAAACTATGGCTACACCTTC
NA	TRBV7-3	NA	TRBJ2-7	CASSLGGGYEQYF	TGTGCCAGCAGCTTAGGGGGAGGCTACGAGCAGTACTTC
few	TRBV5-4	NA	TRBJ2-7	CASSFGRTYEQYF	TGTGCCAGCAGCTTCGGCAGGACCTACGAGCAGTACTTC
NA	TRBV28	NA	TRBJ1-5	CASSLEGRQHF	TGTGCCAGCAGTTTAGAGGGCCGCCAGCATTTT
NA	TRBV28	TRBD2	TRBJ2-2	CASSFIIGRVGSSNTGELFF	TGTGCCAGCAGTTTCATCATAGGGAGGGTCGGGTCGTCGAACACCGGGGAGCTGTTTTTT
NA	TRBV29-1	TRBD1	TRBJ1-3	CSVDTGGSGNTIYF	TGCAGCGTTGACACAGGGGGCTCTGGAAACACCATATATTTT
once	TRBV28	NA	TRBJ2-7	CASSLKWRSYEQYF	TGTGCCAGCAGTTTAAAGTGGCGGAGCTACGAGCAGTACTTC
NA	TRBV10-1	TRBD1	TRBJ2-1	CASSEPGGEQFF	TGCGCCAGCAGTGAGCCAGGGGGCGAGCAGTTCTTC
NA	TRBV6-1	NA	TRBJ1-5	CASSSSRSNQPQHF	TGTGCCAGCTCTAGCAGTAGGAGCAATCAGCCCCAGCATTTT
few	TRBV9	TRBD1	TRBJ1-3	CASSVDSQGARNTIYF	TGTGCCAGCAGCGTAGATAGTCAGGGGGCCCGAAACACCATATATTTT
NA	TRBV28	NA	TRBJ2-3	CASSLVTQGGTDTQYF	TGTGCCAGCAGTTTAGTAACCCAGGGCGGCACAGATACGCAGTATTTT
NA	TRBV4-3	TRBD1	TRBJ2-7	CASSHSRQGGSYEQYF	TGCGCCAGCAGCCATTCTCGACAGGGGGGTAGCTACGAGCAGTACTTC
NA	TRBV5-4	NA	TRBJ2-3	CASRKDYRGSGGDTQYF	TGTGCCAGCAGAAAGGACTATCGAGGAAGTGGAGGAGATACGCAGTATTTT
once	TRBV5-1	NA	TRBJ1-1	CASSLGLGLNTEAFF	TGCGCCAGCAGCTTGGGGCTGGGGCTGAACACTGAAGCTTTCTTT
NA	TRBV10-3	TRBD2	TRBJ2-5	CAISGGETQYF	TGTGCCATCAGCGGGGGGGAGACCCAGTACTTC
NA	TRBV7-3	NA	TRBJ1-2	CASSAGQGYGYTF	TGTGCCAGCAGTGCAGGGCAGGGATATGGCTACACCTTC
NA	TRBV19	TRBD1	TRBJ1-1	CASSIDRGLTEAFF	TGTGCCAGTAGTATAGACAGGGGGCTAACTGAAGCTTTCTTT
NA	TRBV5-8	TRBD2	TRBJ2-1	CASTSGRGESYNEQFF	TGTGCCAGCACCAGCGGGAGAGGGGAGTCCTACAATGAGCAGTTCTTC
once	TRBV6-6	TRBD1	TRBJ1-5	CASKPGTGSNQPQHF	TGTGCCAGCAAACCCGGGACAGGGAGCAATCAGCCCCAGCATTTT
NA	TRBV7-3	NA	TRBJ2-2	CASSPRRDTNTGELFF	TGTGCCAGCAGCCCCCGCCGGGACACGAACACCGGGGAGCTGTTTTTT
NA	TRBV5-1	TRBD1	TRBJ1-2	CASTNSGTGGSGYTF	TGCGCCAGCACCAATTCCGGGACAGGGGGCTCTGGCTACACCTTC